This paragraph reports one T cell receptor (beta chain). The target antigen is unknown. Unique molecular identifiers were built into the TCRbeta library. One entry per CDR3 protein results from TCRdb running MiXCR on the PCR reads. The sample lists approximately 500,000 distinct CDR3 sequences, roughly a tenth occurring once. The record originates from a study of T-cell reconstitution after alpha-beta-depleted transplantation in children. General study results and limits: The authors attributed T-cell counts and diversity one year after transplant mostly to newly produced T cells.

Trimming left V 4 bases short and J 5 bases short, with 18 bases between. Germline V lookup: CDR1 LNHDA, CDR2 SQIVND (reference sequence). The CDR3 totals 15 residues. V is TRBV19 and J is TRBJ2-7, with D perhaps being TRBD1 or TRBD2 (6 bases each). This sample comprised PBMCs, obtained before TCRalphabeta/CD19-depleted stem cell transplant. The sequence was obtained from a child aged 2 to 10 with inherited bone marrow failure, due to receive a stem cell transplant. The CDR3 DNA reads TGTGCCAGTAGTACCTGGAGTGGGGGGCCCAACGAGCAGTACTTC. It translates to CASSTWSGGPNEQYF.